This T cell receptor beta chain came from a study of metastatic and nonmetastatic thyroid tumors. TCRdb re-analyzed the PCR reads through MiXCR. The repertoire has about 92,000 clones, 15% of them found once; the top ten carry 3.6%. CDR1 is MNHNS, CDR2 SASEGT, per germline. This CDR3 has 14 amino acids. With 3 bases clipped from V and 5 bases from J, the junction kept 5 bases outside the gene matches. All patients were treatment-naive before thyroid surgery. This clone was seen repeatedly, ten times or more. Sequenced material: blood. The chain has TRBV6-1 and TRBJ1-2; 8 bases line up with TRBD1. This sequence was found in a female donor with papillary thyroid cancer or a benign thyroid nodule (not recorded which). Some clones in this sample may be carry-over from other donors' samples. CDR3 sequence reads: CASSDGDRGYGYTF. Here the CDR3 DNA reads TGTGCCAGCAGTGACGGCGACAGGGGTTATGGCTACACCTTC.